A selection of T cell receptor beta chains follows, all from one sample in a study of blood T cell repertoires in COVID-19. Data came from immunoSEQ multiplex PCR; TCRdb stores just in-frame clones and leaves some out. The data show roughly 180,000 clones, roughly 86% seen once. Material for sequencing was peripheral blood. Every receptor here comes from a man aged 18 to 30 with acute or convalescent COVID-19. CDR3s include the opening cysteine and the closing phenylalanine or tryptophan. D genes are given only for firm matches. Rows give clone size only sometimes, using once, few, many, or a class for an expanded clone.

j_call: TRBJ1-2; d_call: TRBD1; clone_size: .; v_call: TRBV10-3; cdr3_nt: TGTGCCATCAGTGAGTCTGGGGGAGACAGGGTCTATGGCTACACCTTC; cdr3_aa: CAISESGGDRVYGYTF
j_call: TRBJ2-7; d_call: .; clone_size: .; v_call: TRBV4-2; cdr3_nt: TGTGCCAGCACCGAGGGTGGCGAGCAGTACTTC; cdr3_aa: CASTEGGEQYF
j_call: TRBJ1-4; d_call: .; clone_size: .; v_call: TRBV5-1; cdr3_nt: TGCGCCAGCAGCTTGTTGTCAGTCGATAATGAAAAACTGTTTTTT; cdr3_aa: CASSLLSVDNEKLFF
j_call: TRBJ1-6; d_call: .; clone_size: .; v_call: TRBV28; cdr3_nt: TGTGCCAGCAGTTTGGCGGGTTCGAGTAATTCACCCCTCCACTTT; cdr3_aa: CASSLAGSSNSPLHF
j_call: TRBJ2-2; d_call: .; clone_size: .; v_call: TRBV28; cdr3_nt: TGTGCCAGCAGTGAGACCGGGACAAGGAAGGGGGAGCTGTTTTTT; cdr3_aa: CASSETGTRKGELFF
j_call: TRBJ2-3; d_call: .; clone_size: .; v_call: TRBV9; cdr3_nt: TGTGCCAGCAGCGTAGTGGCTAGCACAGATACGCAGTATTTT; cdr3_aa: CASSVVASTDTQYF
j_call: TRBJ1-4; d_call: TRBD1; clone_size: .; v_call: TRBV5-4; cdr3_nt: TGTGCCAGCAGCTCGGGACAGGGCGATGAAAAACTGTTTTTT; cdr3_aa: CASSSGQGDEKLFF
j_call: TRBJ2-3; d_call: .; clone_size: once; v_call: TRBV24-1; cdr3_nt: TGTGCCACCAGTGATTTTTTTCTGTCAGATACGCAGTATTTT; cdr3_aa: CATSDFFLSDTQYF
j_call: TRBJ1-6; d_call: .; clone_size: .; v_call: TRBV3-1/TRBV3-2; cdr3_nt: TGTGCCAGCAGCCAAGACCTCCGAACGGCCCGGGGTCAACCCCTCCACTTT; cdr3_aa: CASSQDLRTARGQPLHF
j_call: TRBJ2-5; d_call: .; clone_size: .; v_call: TRBV5-1; cdr3_nt: TGCGCCAGCAGCTTGGATCTGGGAGGGACCCAGTACTTC; cdr3_aa: CASSLDLGGTQYF
j_call: TRBJ1-5; d_call: TRBD1; clone_size: .; v_call: TRBV29-1; cdr3_nt: TGCAGCGTGGGACAGGGGGCGGGTCAGCCCCAGCATTTT; cdr3_aa: CSVGQGAGQPQHF
j_call: TRBJ2-1; d_call: TRBD1; clone_size: .; v_call: TRBV7-3; cdr3_nt: TGTGCCAGCAGCGGAAACAGGGGGCGGGAGCAGTTCTTC; cdr3_aa: CASSGNRGREQFF
j_call: TRBJ1-2; d_call: .; clone_size: .; v_call: TRBV19; cdr3_nt: TGTGCCAGTAGCGGTAGTTTAGCTGGTTTTAATTTCCGGTATGGCTACACCTTC; cdr3_aa: CASSGSLAGFNFRYGYTF
j_call: TRBJ2-2; d_call: .; clone_size: .; v_call: TRBV5-1; cdr3_nt: TGCGCCAGCAGCTTGGACAGGACGGGCGGGGAGCTGTTTTTT; cdr3_aa: CASSLDRTGGELFF
j_call: TRBJ2-7; d_call: .; clone_size: .; v_call: TRBV12-5; cdr3_nt: TGTGCTAGTGCCCCGGAAGCGGACTACGAGCAGTACTTC; cdr3_aa: CASAPEADYEQYF
j_call: TRBJ2-1; d_call: TRBD1; clone_size: once; v_call: TRBV27; cdr3_nt: TGTGCCAGCAGTCGCAAAACAGGGGGTCTGGATGAGCAGTTCTTC; cdr3_aa: CASSRKTGGLDEQFF
j_call: TRBJ2-1; d_call: .; clone_size: few; v_call: TRBV12-5; cdr3_nt: TGTGCTAGTGGCCGGGGGCAGGGGGCCTACAATGAGCAGTTCTTC; cdr3_aa: CASGRGQGAYNEQFF